The 30 T cell receptor beta chains in this list originate from one sample, sequenced in a study of T cells in Graves' hyperthyroidism and ophthalmopathy. Amplified TCR beta CDR3 regions came from RNA transcripts. First-round RT-PCR targeting the TCR CDR3 was performed with the HTBI primer set. Via MiXCR, TCRdb re-called the multiplex PCR reads, giving one row per CDR3 protein. The sample comprises fewer than 650,000 distinct CDR3 sequences, about 14% of which are singletons, and around 4.5% rests with the top ten. Sequencing used blood. Source of these receptors: a woman between 40 and 50 years old with Graves' ophthalmopathy.

This chain connects TRBV2 to TRBJ2-7; D ambiguous. V was cut by 7 bases and J by 6 bases, with 10 bases left in between. CDR1 is SNHLY, CDR2 FYNNEI, per germline. The CDR3 extends over 11 amino acids. The CDR3 sequence: CASKWAVEQYF. CDR3 sequence (DNA): TGTGCCAGCAAGTGGGCGGTCGAGCAGTACTTC.

This clonotype was picked up many times. The CDR3 DNA sequence: TGTGCCAGCAGTCCTACAGGGGATGGGACTGAAGCTTTCTTT. Residues: CASSPTGDGTEAFF. The chain recombines TRBV12-3 or TRBV12-4 with TRBJ1-1; 7 positions match TRBD1. The length of the CDR3 is 14 residues. With 5 bases clipped from V and 5 bases from J, the junction kept 8 bases outside the gene matches.

This clonotype showed up just a few times. The CDR3 DNA reads TGTGCCTGGAGTGACCGACAGGGGGCGGTCAATCAGCCCCAGCATTTT. It encodes CAWSDRQGAVNQPQHF. The chain employs TRBV30 and TRBJ1-5; 10 positions match TRBD1. CDR3 length: 16 amino acids. Germline trimming cut 1 base from V and 3 bases from J; bases unmatched to any gene: 6. The germline CDR1 and CDR2 sequences are GTSNPN and SVGIG (reference sequence).

A remark on this clonotype: No conserved phenylalanine or tryptophan is present at the end of the CDR3, so a read error is the likely explanation. The CDR3 DNA reads as TGTGCCAGCAGTGATCGAGCAGGGGTCTATGGCTACACCTCC. Protein: CASSDRAGVYGYTS. The rearrangement uses TRBV7-2 and TRBJ1-2; D perhaps matches TRBD1 (6 bases). Per germline, CDR1 SGHTA and CDR2 FQGNSA. CDR3 size: 14 residues. The V end was cut by 6 bases, the J end by 4 bases, with 15 bases between.

In this sample, this clonotype turned up many times. The V gene is TRBV6-2 or TRBV6-3, the J gene TRBJ2-4; D uncertain. The CDR3 spans 13 residues. V was trimmed by 3 bases and J by 9 bases, leaving 12 bases between them. The V gene's germline CDR1 is MNHEY and CDR2 SVGEGT. For the CDR3, the DNA is TGTGCCAGCAGTTATAGTCGACCCACCATTCAGTACTTC. It yields the protein CASSYSRPTIQYF.

This clonotype was counted at least ten times. Here the CDR3 DNA reads TGTGCCAGCAGTTTCCAGTTTAACTATGGCTACACCTTC. Amino acids: CASSFQFNYGYTF. The chain joins TRBV12-3 or TRBV12-4 to TRBJ1-2; D remains ambiguous. Trimming removed 3 bases at V and 1 base at J, with 6 bases between. The CDR3 contains 13 residues.

This clonotype was observed a few times. This chain uses TRBV2 with TRBJ1-6; D remains ambiguous. The CDR3 covers 13 residues. Germline assignment: CDR1 SNHLY and CDR2 FYNNEI. Trimming shortened V by 7 bases and J by 7 bases, and 11 bases separated the two germline ends. The CDR3 loop reads CASTLDGNSPLHF. CDR3 sequence (DNA): TGTGCCAGCACTTTGGACGGAAATTCACCCCTCCACTTT.

This clonotype was observed many times. The genes are TRBV11-2 and TRBJ2-7; 9 bases are a match to TRBD2. Unmatched junction bases numbered 4, after V lost 0 bases and J lost 1 base. Germline V gives CDR1 SGHAT, CDR2 FQNNGV. The CDR3 consists of 16 residues. Written as DNA, the CDR3 is TGTGCCAGCAGCTTAGATTCCCTAGCGGGATCCTACGAGCAGTACTTC. Amino acid sequence: CASSLDSLAGSYEQYF. Supplemented by reference TRBV11-2 and TRBJ2-7, the full variable domain reads EAGVAQSPRYKIIEKRQSVAFWCNPISGHATLYWYQQILGQGPKLLIQFQNNGVVDDSQLPKDRFSAERLKGVDSTLKIQPAKLEDSAVYLCASSLDSLAGSYEQYFGPGTRLTVT.

This clonotype appeared many times. The chain couples TRBV10-1 to TRBJ2-7; unclear D gene. Trimming left V 6 bases short and J 2 bases short, with 20 bases between. This CDR3 region has 16 residues. Germline V gives CDR1 WNHNN, CDR2 SYGVQD (reference sequence). The CDR3 sequence: CASRPLVVSHPYEQYF. In nucleotides, the CDR3 is TGCGCCAGCAGGCCCCTTGTGGTCAGTCACCCCTACGAGCAGTACTTC.

This clonotype was picked up many times. The V and J genes are TRBV20-1 and TRBJ2-7, with D possibly TRBD1 on 6 matching bases. V was clipped by 5 bases and J by 1 base, with 12 bases between them. This CDR3 is built from 13 residues. In germline, CDR1 is DFQATT, CDR2 SNEGSKA (reference sequence). The CDR3 DNA reads TGCAGTGCTGAGGGGGAGAAGTCCTACGAGCAGTACTTC. This gives the protein CSAEGEKSYEQYF.

This clonotype has at least ten counts. The chain combines TRBV10-3 with TRBJ2-7; 10 positions match TRBD1. The CDR3 extends over 15 amino acids. The V gene's germline CDR1 is ENHRY and CDR2 SYGVKD. V lost 5 bases and J lost 5; bases outside the gene matches: 9. DNA for the CDR3: TGTGCCATCAGTTACGCCGGGACAGGGGTTGACGAGCAGTACTTC. It encodes CAISYAGTGVDEQYF.

This clonotype was detected many times. The chain is built from TRBV2 and TRBJ2-1; D not resolved. This CDR3 has 12 residues. Trimming took 2 bases from V and 6 from J, leaving 5 bases between them. The germline V gene encodes CDR1 SNHLY and CDR2 FYNNEI. The CDR3 DNA is TGTGCCAGCAGTGAACGGAGCAATGAGCAGTTCTTC. This encodes CASSERSNEQFF.

The V gene is TRBV5-1, the J gene TRBJ2-7; TRBD2 matches at 10 bases. This CDR3 is built from 16 residues. The junction had 6 bases not matched to a gene; V was cut back by 0 bases and J by 3 bases. Germline values: CDR1 SGHRS, CDR2 YFSETQ. The CDR3 nucleotides are TGCGCCAGCAGCTTGGGAGGGACTAGCGCGGACTACGAGCAGTACTTC. This encodes CASSLGGTSADYEQYF.

In its sample, this clonotype was seen a few times. The rearrangement uses TRBV27 and TRBJ1-1; 9 bases fit TRBD1. V shed 5 bases, J shed 9 bases, and the junction held 10 bases outside the gene matches. From germline, CDR1 is MNHEY and CDR2 SMNVEV (reference sequence). This CDR3 spans 14 amino acids. DNA for the CDR3: TGTGCCAGCAGTCTTTACAGGGGGCTAGGTAAAGCTTTCTTT. Protein product: CASSLYRGLGKAFF.

The rearrangement joins TRBV28 to TRBJ1-3; D is ambiguous. Deletions cut 5 bases from V and 0 bases from J, with 11 bases between. This CDR3 is 15 amino acids long. Germline loops: CDR1 MDHEN, CDR2 SYDVKM. CDR3 amino acids: CASSTDLLSGNTIYF. CDR3 coding DNA: TGTGCCAGCAGTACGGACCTACTCTCTGGAAACACCATATATTTT.

This clonotype was seen only a few times. J is TRBJ1-3 and V is TRBV6-5; unclear D gene. V gave up 3 bases and J gave up 0 bases, with 12 bases separating them. Germline CDR1 and CDR2: MNHEY and SVGAGI. This CDR3 has 16 amino acids. The CDR3 protein is CASSYMGIPSGNTIYF. Written as DNA, the CDR3 is TGTGCCAGCAGTTATATGGGGATACCCTCTGGAAACACCATATATTTT.

In its sample, this clonotype was seen many times. The J gene is TRBJ1-1, the V gene TRBV28, with no clear D. CDR3 length: 13 residues. The ends were cut back, 3 bases at V and 8 bases at J, with 13 bases in the middle. Germline CDR1 is MDHEN and CDR2 is SYDVKM. The CDR3 region has the DNA TGTGCCAGCAGTTTCGTTCTGGATGGGGAAGCTTTCTTT. Its translation is CASSFVLDGEAFF.

This clonotype was counted at least ten times. This chain connects TRBV6-2 or TRBV6-3 to TRBJ2-7; D is possibly TRBD1 (6 bases). The CDR3 has 13 amino acids. V lost 4 bases and J 6 bases, leaving 13 bases between the germline ends. Germline-derived CDR1 and CDR2 are MNHEY and SVGEGT. The CDR3 DNA is TGTGCCAGCAGTTTAGAGACAGGCCGCGAGCAGTACTTC. It codes for CASSLETGREQYF.

Ten or more counts support this clonotype. The CDR3 loop reads CASSGPGQGDTEAFF. The CDR3 DNA sequence: TGTGCCAGCAGCGGCCCGGGACAGGGGGACACTGAAGCTTTCTTT. V usage is TRBV9 and J usage is TRBJ1-1; TRBD1 aligns across 11 bases. V gave up 3 bases and J gave up 3 bases; unmatched junction bases: 4. The germline CDR1 and CDR2 sequences are SGDLS and YYNGEE. This CDR3 is built from 15 residues.

This clonotype has more than one count but fewer than ten. The rearrangement uses TRBV20-1 and TRBJ1-2; a possible D gene is TRBD1 (6 bases). The CDR3 length is 13 residues. The germline V gene encodes CDR1 DFQATT and CDR2 SNEGSKA (reference sequence). V was pared by 6 bases and J by 8 bases, with 19 bases between. CDR3 coding DNA: TGCAGTGCCACACCTCAGGGGACGGGCGGCTACACCTTC. As protein: CSATPQGTGGYTF.

There are many counts of this clonotype. This chain joins TRBV6-1 and TRBJ2-4; D is ambiguous. The CDR3 length is 15 residues. Trimming cost V 2 bases and J 4 bases, with 12 bases left between them. Germline values: CDR1 MNHNS, CDR2 SASEGT. The CDR3 sequence: CASSEPSGPKNIQYF. The CDR3 DNA reads TGTGCCAGCAGTGAACCTTCCGGGCCAAAAAACATTCAGTACTTC.

The chain is built from TRBV30 and TRBJ2-7; 10 bases are shared with TRBD1. The CDR3 runs to 15 residues. Trimming removed 1 base from V and 2 bases from J; junction bases left unmatched: 5. CDR1 is GTSNPN, CDR2 SVGIG, per germline (reference sequence). The CDR3 DNA is TGTGCCTGGAGTGACCCGGGACAGGGGACCTACGAGCAGTACTTC. This translates into CAWSDPGQGTYEQYF.

This clonotype was seen many times. The rearrangement links TRBV6-1 to TRBJ2-7; a possible D gene is TRBD1 (5 bases). The CDR3 totals 14 residues. Trimming removed 8 bases from V and 1 base from J, with 15 bases in between. Germline loops: CDR1 MNHNS, CDR2 SASEGT. Here the CDR3 DNA reads TGTGCCAGCCAGGGCGTCGTTGGTTCCTACGAGCAGTACTTC. Translated: CASQGVVGSYEQYF.

This clonotype occurred many times. The V and J genes are TRBV11-1 and TRBJ2-4; D gene unclear. V lost 0 bases and J lost 7, with 1 base in between. This CDR3 has 11 residues. CDR1 and CDR2 from the germline V gene are SGHAT and FQDESV (reference sequence). In DNA form, the CDR3 reads TGTGCCAGCAGCTTAGCTAACATTCAGTACTTC. Protein sequence: CASSLANIQYF.

Remarks on this clonotype: A junction boundary mismatches the germline segment, possibly from a read error. This chain joins TRBV6-1 and TRBJ1-5, with TRBD1 matching 8 bases. The CDR3 covers 14 residues. Germline V CDR1 and CDR2: MNHNS, SASEGT. The CDR3 loop reads CTSSRTGSNQPQHF. CDR3 bases: TGTACCAGCAGCAGGACAGGGAGCAATCAGCCCCAGCATTTT.

This clonotype was seen once. A single base separates this from a much larger clone, so it may be a read error. This chain uses TRBV12-3 or TRBV12-4 with TRBJ2-7; 7 positions match TRBD2. This CDR3 comprises 14 residues. V shed 6 bases, J shed 6 bases, and the junction held 11 bases outside the gene matches. CDR3 nucleotides: TGTGCCAGCAGGGCGGCTAGCGGTTCTTGCGAGCAGTACTTC. Protein: CASRAASGSCEQYF.

This clonotype has ten or more counts. The chain recombines TRBV19 with TRBJ2-5; 9 bases line up with TRBD2. In germline, CDR1 is LNHDA, CDR2 SQIVND (reference sequence). V trimming: 3 bases; J trimming: 4 bases; junction bases outside the gene matches: 6. This CDR3 region has 15 residues. CDR3 coding DNA: TGTGCCAGTAGTATCCAAGGTAGCGGGAGAGAGACCCAGTACTTC. Amino acid sequence: CASSIQGSGRETQYF.

As to this clonotype: It may be a read error: a sequence one base away is much more abundant. The rearrangement links TRBV28 to TRBJ2-2, with 7 bases identical to TRBD1. This CDR3 is 15 amino acids long. V lost 6 bases, J lost 1 base, and 5 bases stayed unmatched. CDR1 is MDHEN and CDR2 is SYDVKM in the germline V gene. DNA for the CDR3: TGTGCCAGCAGCCACCGGGACAGGAACACCGGGGAGCTGTTTTTT. This codes for CASSHRDRNTGELFF. The variable domain in full, completed from reference TRBV28 and TRBJ2-2, reads DVKVTQSSRYLVKRTGEKVFLECVQDMDHENMFWYRQDPGLGLRLIYFSYDVKMKEKGDIPEGYSVSREKKERFSLILESASTNQTSMYLCASSHRDRNTGELFFGEGSRLTVL.

This clonotype was observed a handful of times. The J gene is TRBJ2-1, the V gene TRBV27, with no clear D. Germline-derived CDR1 and CDR2 are MNHEY and SMNVEV (reference sequence). V dropped 5 bases and J dropped 5 bases, with 10 bases sitting between them. This CDR3 contains 13 residues. The CDR3 coding sequence is TGTGCCAGCAGTCGGTATAGGAACAATGAGCAGTTCTTC. It codes for CASSRYRNNEQFF.

This clonotype was picked up many times. The rearrangement joins TRBV24-1 to TRBJ1-2; the D is unclear. The germline V and J ends were trimmed by 3 bases and 8 bases, with 12 bases remaining between them. The CDR3 spans 13 residues. Germline loops: CDR1 KGHDR, CDR2 SFDVKD. The DNA of the CDR3 is TGTGCCACCAGTGATGCGGCGCGAGAGGGCTACACCTTC. It is translated as CATSDAAREGYTF.